Listed below are T cell receptor beta chains from one sample, sequenced in a study of cytomegalovirus exposure and HLA in healthy donors. Sequenced by immunoSEQ multiplex PCR; TCRdb stores in-frame clones only, minus some. The table lists around 300,000 clones, roughly 88% of them singletons, with around 0.88% in the top ten. Sequencing was performed on PBMCs. The origin of the receptors is a man aged 30-40 years in good health and CMV-seronegative. Both conserved end residues are part of each CDR3. Each record gives: V gene, D gene, clone size, J gene, CDR3 protein, CDR3 DNA. A D gene is named only where the DNA matches it firmly. Where a row states a size, it is once, few, many or the class of an expanded clone; other rows omit it.

v_gene: TRBV6-1
d_gene: TRBD1
abundance: .
j_gene: TRBJ2-4
CDR3aa: CASENRGTHIQYF
CDR3nt: TGTGCCAGCGAGAACAGGGGTACTCACATTCAGTACTTC

v_gene: TRBV7-9
d_gene: .
abundance: .
j_gene: TRBJ2-1
CDR3aa: CASSLQGWGRNEQFF
CDR3nt: TGTGCCAGCAGCCTACAGGGTTGGGGACGCAATGAGCAGTTCTTC

v_gene: TRBV4-3
d_gene: TRBD1
abundance: .
j_gene: TRBJ2-3
CDR3aa: CASSPTGGNTDTQYF
CDR3nt: TGCGCCAGCAGCCCCACAGGGGGCAACACAGATACGCAGTATTTT

v_gene: TRBV29-1
d_gene: TRBD2
abundance: .
j_gene: TRBJ2-1
CDR3aa: CSVEARGGPYNEQFF
CDR3nt: TGCAGCGTTGAAGCGCGGGGGGGCCCGTACAATGAGCAGTTCTTC

v_gene: TRBV7-9
d_gene: .
abundance: once
j_gene: TRBJ2-7
CDR3aa: CASSQNPQGREQYF
CDR3nt: TGTGCCAGCAGTCAAAACCCGCAGGGTAGGGAGCAGTACTTC

v_gene: TRBV19
d_gene: TRBD1
abundance: .
j_gene: TRBJ1-1
CDR3aa: CASSRIGQGYTEAFF
CDR3nt: TGTGCCAGTAGTCGAATCGGACAGGGCTACACTGAAGCTTTCTTT

v_gene: TRBV7-9
d_gene: .
abundance: .
j_gene: TRBJ2-3
CDR3aa: CASSPQGGGTDTQYF
CDR3nt: TGTGCCAGCAGCCCCCAAGGCGGGGGCACAGATACGCAGTATTTT

v_gene: TRBV5-8
d_gene: .
abundance: .
j_gene: TRBJ1-5
CDR3aa: CASSFGQKINQPQHF
CDR3nt: TGTGCCAGCAGCTTTGGACAGAAGATCAATCAGCCCCAGCATTTT

v_gene: TRBV19
d_gene: .
abundance: .
j_gene: TRBJ1-1
CDR3aa: CASSSTWDSRVDLKAFF
CDR3nt: TGTGCCAGTAGTAGCACTTGGGACTCGCGAGTCGATCTGAAGGCTTTCTTT

v_gene: TRBV25-1
d_gene: TRBD2
abundance: .
j_gene: TRBJ2-3
CDR3aa: CASTSGGPTDTQYF
CDR3nt: TGTGCCAGCACTTCGGGGGGGCCGACAGATACGCAGTATTTT

v_gene: TRBV5-5
d_gene: .
abundance: .
j_gene: TRBJ1-1
CDR3aa: CASSATGENTEAFF
CDR3nt: TGTGCCAGCAGCGCGACAGGTGAAAACACTGAAGCTTTCTTT

v_gene: TRBV6-4
d_gene: TRBD2
abundance: .
j_gene: TRBJ2-3
CDR3aa: CASSDSSGGADTQYF
CDR3nt: TGTGCCAGCAGTGACTCTTCCGGGGGGGCGGATACGCAGTATTTT

v_gene: TRBV11-3
d_gene: TRBD1
abundance: once
j_gene: TRBJ1-1
CDR3aa: CASSRGQHTEAFF
CDR3nt: TGTGCCAGCAGCCGGGGACAGCACACTGAAGCTTTCTTT

v_gene: TRBV27
d_gene: .
abundance: .
j_gene: TRBJ2-1
CDR3aa: CASSSGREQFF
CDR3nt: TGTGCCAGCAGTTCAGGCCGGGAGCAGTTCTTC

v_gene: TRBV6-4
d_gene: .
abundance: .
j_gene: TRBJ1-2
CDR3aa: CASREAWGGGYTF
CDR3nt: TGTGCCAGCAGGGAAGCTTGGGGAGGCGGCTACACCTTC

v_gene: TRBV2
d_gene: .
abundance: .
j_gene: TRBJ1-2
CDR3aa: CASSEGGANYGHTF
CDR3nt: TGTGCCAGCAGTGAGGGGGGGGCTAACTATGGCCACACCTTC

v_gene: TRBV18
d_gene: .
abundance: .
j_gene: TRBJ1-3
CDR3aa: CASSPWGLSGNTIYF
CDR3nt: TGTGCCAGCTCACCGTGGGGCTTATCAGGAAACACCATATATTTT

v_gene: TRBV10-3
d_gene: .
abundance: .
j_gene: TRBJ2-7
CDR3aa: CAISEATTSYEQYF
CDR3nt: TGTGCCATCAGTGAGGCGACAACCTCCTACGAGCAGTACTTC

v_gene: TRBV6-6
d_gene: .
abundance: .
j_gene: TRBJ2-1
CDR3aa: CASSYGGNRFDEQFF
CDR3nt: TGTGCCAGCAGTTACGGGGGGAATAGGTTCGATGAGCAGTTCTTC

v_gene: TRBV6-6
d_gene: TRBD1
abundance: .
j_gene: TRBJ1-6
CDR3aa: CASRGQGAIGTPLHF
CDR3nt: TGTGCCAGCAGGGGACAGGGCGCCATCGGGACACCCCTCCACTTT

v_gene: TRBV5-4
d_gene: TRBD1
abundance: .
j_gene: TRBJ2-7
CDR3aa: CASSPRRGQAYEQYF
CDR3nt: TGTGCCAGCAGTCCACGGAGGGGACAGGCCTACGAGCAGTACTTC

v_gene: TRBV18
d_gene: .
abundance: .
j_gene: TRBJ1-1
CDR3aa: CASSLARNTEAFF
CDR3nt: TGTGCCAGCTCACTAGCCAGGAACACTGAAGCTTTCTTT